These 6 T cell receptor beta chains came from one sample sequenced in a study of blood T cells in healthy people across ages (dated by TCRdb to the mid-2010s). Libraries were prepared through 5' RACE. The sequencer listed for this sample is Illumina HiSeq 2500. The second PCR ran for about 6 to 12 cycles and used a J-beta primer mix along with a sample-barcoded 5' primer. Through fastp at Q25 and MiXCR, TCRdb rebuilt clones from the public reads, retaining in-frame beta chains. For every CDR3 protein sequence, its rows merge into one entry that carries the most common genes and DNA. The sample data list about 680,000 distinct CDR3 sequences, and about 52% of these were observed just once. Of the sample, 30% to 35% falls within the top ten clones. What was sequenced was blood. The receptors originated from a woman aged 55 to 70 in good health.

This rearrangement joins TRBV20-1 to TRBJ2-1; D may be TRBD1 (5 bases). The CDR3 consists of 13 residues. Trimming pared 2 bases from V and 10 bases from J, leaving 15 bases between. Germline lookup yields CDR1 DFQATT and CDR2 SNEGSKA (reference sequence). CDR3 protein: CSARKGADYEQFF. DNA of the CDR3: TGCAGTGCTAGAAAAGGGGCCGATTACGAGCAGTTCTTC.

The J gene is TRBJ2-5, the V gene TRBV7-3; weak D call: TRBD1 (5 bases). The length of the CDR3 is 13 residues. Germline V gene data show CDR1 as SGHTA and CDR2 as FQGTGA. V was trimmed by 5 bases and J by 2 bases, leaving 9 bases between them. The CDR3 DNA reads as TGTGCCAGCAGCCGTAGGACACAAGAGACCCAGTACTTC. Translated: CASSRRTQETQYF.

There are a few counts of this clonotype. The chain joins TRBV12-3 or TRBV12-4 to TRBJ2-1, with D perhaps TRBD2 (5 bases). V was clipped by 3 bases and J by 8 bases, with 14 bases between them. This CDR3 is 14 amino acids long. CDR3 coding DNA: TGTGCCAGCAGTTTCGGTGGAGGAAAGGATGAGCAGTTCTTC. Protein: CASSFGGGKDEQFF.

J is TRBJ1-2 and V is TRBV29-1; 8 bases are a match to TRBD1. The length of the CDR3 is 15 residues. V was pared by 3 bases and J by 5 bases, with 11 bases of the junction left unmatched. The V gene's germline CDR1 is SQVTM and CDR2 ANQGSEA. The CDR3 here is CSVDNIGQGIYGYTF. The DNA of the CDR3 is TGCAGCGTTGATAATATCGGACAGGGCATATATGGCTACACCTTC.

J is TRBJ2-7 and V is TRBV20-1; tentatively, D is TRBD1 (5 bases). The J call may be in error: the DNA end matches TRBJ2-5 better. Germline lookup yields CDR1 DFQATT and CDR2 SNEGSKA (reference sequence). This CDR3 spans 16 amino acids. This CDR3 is CSASRAARAFSETQYF. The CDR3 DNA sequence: TGCAGTGCTAGTAGGGCGGCCAGGGCGTTTTCTGAGACCCAGTACTTC.

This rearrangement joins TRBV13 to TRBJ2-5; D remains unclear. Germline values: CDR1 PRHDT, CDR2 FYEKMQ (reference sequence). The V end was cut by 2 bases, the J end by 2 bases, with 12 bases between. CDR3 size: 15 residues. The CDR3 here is CASSLRVRQQETQYF. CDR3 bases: TGTGCCAGCAGCTTACGGGTTCGGCAGCAAGAGACCCAGTACTTC.